This passage covers 14 T cell receptor beta chains from one sample sequenced in a study of Ad26.COV2.S vaccination and SARS-CoV-2 variants. Here immunoSEQ multiplex PCR was the method, and the copy in TCRdb shows in-frame clones only, minus some. The sample holds approximately 480,000 clones, around 88% seen once. Treatment meaning: roughly 20 received Ad26.COV2.S at low or high dose, single or two shots; about 5 received placebo; per-sample allocation not given. Repertoires come from day 63 after the first vaccine or placebo injection. The sequenced sample was peripheral blood, obtained in a trial of Ad26.COV2.S vaccine versus placebo. These receptors were collected from a person between 18 and 65 years old who received the Ad26.COV2.S COVID-19 vaccine or a placebo.

The rearrangement joins TRBV19 to TRBJ2-7; perhaps TRBD1 as D (6 bases). Trimming removed 3 bases from V and 1 base from J, with 13 bases in between. The CDR3 is made up of 15 amino acids. Germline CDR1 reads LNHDA; CDR2 reads SQIVND (reference sequence). CDR3 DNA sequence: TGTGCCAGTAGTATGGTGGCAGGGGCTTCCTACGAGCAGTACTTC. Encoded protein: CASSMVAGASYEQYF.

V and J are TRBV6-2 or TRBV6-3 and TRBJ2-1; TRBD2 matches at 8 bases. V shed 6 bases and J 7 bases; nucleotides not matched to a gene: 11. Germline V lookup: CDR1 MNHEY, CDR2 SVGEGT. The CDR3 is made up of 15 amino acids. The CDR3 loop is CASSLSGGLGNEQFF. The CDR3 nucleotides are TGTGCCAGCAGCTTAAGCGGGGGCCTGGGGAATGAGCAGTTCTTC.

The chain uses TRBV5-1 and TRBJ1-1, with TRBD1 identical over 9 bases. CDR3 length: 17 amino acids. V lost 2 bases, J lost 0 bases, and 8 bases stayed unmatched. The germline V gene has CDR1 SGHRS and CDR2 YFSETQ. CDR3 protein: CASSFAGTGRLNTEAFF. The CDR3 DNA reads as TGCGCCAGCAGCTTCGCCGGGACAGGGCGTTTGAACACTGAAGCTTTCTTT. Full variable domain (outside the CDR3, taken from reference TRBV5-1 and TRBJ1-1): KAGVTQTPRYLIKTRGQQVTLSCSPISGHRSVSWYQQTPGQGLQFLFEYFSETQRNKGNFPGRFSGRQFSNSRSEMNVSTLELGDSALYLCASSFAGTGRLNTEAFFGQGTRLTVV.

The chain carries TRBV6-6 and TRBJ2-3, with D perhaps TRBD2 (5 bases). The CDR3 consists of 13 residues. With 8 bases removed from V and 2 bases from J, the gap between germline ends came to 11 bases. Germline-derived CDR1 and CDR2 are MNHNY and SVGAGI (reference sequence). The CDR3 loop is CASSLGDTDTQYF. In DNA form, the CDR3 reads TGTGCCAGCTCTCTCGGGGACACAGATACGCAGTATTTT.

The count of this clone is one. The rearrangement uses TRBV7-2 and TRBJ1-1; tentatively, D is TRBD1 (6 bases). This CDR3 has 14 residues. Trimming took 1 base from V and 10 from J, leaving 16 bases between them. Germline CDR1 SGHTA, CDR2 FQGNSA. This CDR3 is CASSLVGGRRGAFF. For the CDR3, the DNA is TGTGCCAGCAGCTTAGTGGGGGGGCGACGCGGAGCTTTCTTT.

V is TRBV30 and J is TRBJ2-6; perhaps TRBD1 as D (5 bases). The germline V gene has CDR1 GTSNPN and CDR2 SVGIG (reference sequence). Trimming pared 1 base from V and 2 bases from J, leaving 12 bases between. The CDR3 spans 16 residues. The CDR3 nucleotides are TGTGCCTGGAGTGGGGGCTTTCACGCTGGGGCCAACGTCCTGACTTTC. Its translation is CAWSGGFHAGANVLTF.

The chain is built from TRBV7-2 and TRBJ1-5; perhaps TRBD1 as D (6 bases). This CDR3 spans 16 amino acids. In germline, CDR1 is SGHTA, CDR2 FQGNSA. The V gene lost 2 bases and the J gene lost 1 base, with 12 bases spanning the gap. The CDR3 coding sequence is TGTGCCAGCAGCTTACAGACAGGATTGAGCAATCAGCCCCAGCATTTT. Protein: CASSLQTGLSNQPQHF.

The rearrangement joins TRBV11-2 to TRBJ2-5, with TRBD2 matching 8 bases. V was pared by 5 bases and J by 4 bases, with 12 bases of the junction left unmatched. The CDR3 length is 16 residues. Germline CDR1 reads SGHAT; CDR2 reads FQNNGV. As DNA, the CDR3 is TGTGCCAGCAGCCCCAGGGTTGGGCTAGCGGGAGAGACCCAGTACTTC. This translates into CASSPRVGLAGETQYF.

This chain uses TRBV7-2 with TRBJ1-4; D unresolved. Trimming took off 1 base at V and 0 bases at J, with 6 bases between the two ends. Germline V gene sequence: CDR1 SGHTA, CDR2 FQGNSA. This CDR3 is 15 amino acids long. In DNA form, the CDR3 reads TGTGCCAGCAGCTTAGTGGCGGCAACTAATGAAAAACTGTTTTTT. This encodes CASSLVAATNEKLFF.

In its sample, this clone was seen once. The CDR3 sequence: CASSLLRVYGEQFF. CDR3 DNA sequence: TGTGCCAGCAGCCTTCTTCGTGTATATGGTGAGCAGTTCTTC. The chain employs TRBV3-1 (or the pseudogene TRBV3-2) and TRBJ2-1; D is undetermined. Germline CDR1 is LGHDT and CDR2 is YNNKEL (reference sequence). The CDR3 extends over 14 amino acids. Trimming took off 4 bases at V and 9 bases at J, with 16 bases between the two ends.

V usage is TRBV19 and J usage is TRBJ2-1; TRBD2 matches 7 bases. CDR3 length equals 15 residues. J lost 4 bases, V lost 4 bases, and 7 bases had no gene match. Per germline, CDR1 LNHDA and CDR2 SQIVND (reference sequence). The CDR3 nucleotides are TGTGCCAGTAGTAGAGCGGGAATCGTATACAATGAGCAGTTCTTC. This gives the protein CASSRAGIVYNEQFF.

The rearrangement uses TRBV10-3 and TRBJ2-3, with D possibly being TRBD1 (6 bases). The germline V gene encodes CDR1 ENHRY and CDR2 SYGVKD. V was cut by 6 bases and J by 5 bases, with 12 bases left in between. This CDR3 has 13 amino acids. CDR3 nucleotides: TGTGCCATCAGCCAGGACAGACTAGATACGCAGTATTTT. It specifies CAISQDRLDTQYF.

The chain recombines TRBV7-6 with TRBJ1-5; a possible D gene is TRBD1 (5 bases). CDR1 and CDR2 (germline): SGHVS, FNYEAQ. The V end was cut by 5 bases, the J end by 4 bases, with 12 bases between. This CDR3 has 14 residues. This chain's CDR3 is CASSPGTDNQPQHF. DNA for the CDR3: TGTGCCAGCAGCCCAGGGACTGATAATCAGCCCCAGCATTTT.

The chain employs TRBV5-4 and TRBJ1-2; a weak D match, TRBD1 (6 bases). The length of the CDR3 is 15 residues. The V end lost 5 bases, the J end lost 7 bases, and 21 bases lay between the germline ends. From germline, CDR1 is SGHNT and CDR2 YYREEE (reference sequence). CDR3 DNA: TGTGCCAGCAGAGGGGGAATGGGGCGGGGTAGTGGCTACACCTTC. It encodes CASRGGMGRGSGYTF.